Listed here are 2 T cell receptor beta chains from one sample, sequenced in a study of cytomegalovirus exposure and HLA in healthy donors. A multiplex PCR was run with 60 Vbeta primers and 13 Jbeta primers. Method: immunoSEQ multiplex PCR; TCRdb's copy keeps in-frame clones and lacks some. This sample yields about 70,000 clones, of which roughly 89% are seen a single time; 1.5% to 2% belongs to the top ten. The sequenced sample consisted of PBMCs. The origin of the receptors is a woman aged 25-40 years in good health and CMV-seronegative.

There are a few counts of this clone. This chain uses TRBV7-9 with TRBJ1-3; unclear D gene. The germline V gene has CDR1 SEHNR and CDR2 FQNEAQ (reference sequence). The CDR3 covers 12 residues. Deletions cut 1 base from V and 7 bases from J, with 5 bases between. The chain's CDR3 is CASSLELNTIYF. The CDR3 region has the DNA TGTGCCAGCAGCTTAGAGCTTAACACCATATATTTT.

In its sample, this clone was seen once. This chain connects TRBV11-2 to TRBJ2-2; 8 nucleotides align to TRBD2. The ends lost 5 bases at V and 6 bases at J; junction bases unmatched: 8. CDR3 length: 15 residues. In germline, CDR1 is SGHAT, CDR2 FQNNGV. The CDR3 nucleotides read TGTGCCAGCAGCCCTTCCGTAGCGGGATCCGGGGAGCTGTTTTTT. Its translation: CASSPSVAGSGELFF.